This TCR beta chain appears in the sequencing data of a study of Graves' ophthalmopathy and Graves' hyperthyroidism. General observations from the study: Blood also contained most of the expanded thyroid clonotypes above 0.001 frequency.

From germline, CDR1 is PRHDT and CDR2 FYEKMQ (reference sequence). This CDR3 is 14 amino acids long. V gave up 3 bases and J gave up 6 bases, with 12 bases separating them. RNA transcripts provided the template for amplifying TCR beta CDR3 regions. An opening RT-PCR round employed HTBI primers and preceded a second-round multiplex PCR. Each CDR3 protein is one row after TCRdb ran MiXCR on the multiplex PCR reads. The sample holds some 1.1 million distinct CDR3 sequences, 36% seen once. To note about this clonotype: The antigen remains unidentified.

Participants with hyperthyroidism, aged 18 to 65, were newly diagnosed with under 2 months' duration. The sequence was collected from an adult man with Graves' hyperthyroidism. The V call is TRBV13, the J call TRBJ1-5; weak D call: TRBD1 (5 bases). Sample: peripheral blood or thyroid tissue (not recorded which). This chain's CDR3 is CASSFWGLGQPQHF. DNA of the CDR3: TGTGCCAGCAGCTTTTGGGGGTTGGGTCAGCCCCAGCATTTT.